A selection of T cell receptor beta chains follows, all from one sample in a study of vaccination and CD4 T cells after COVID-19. The antigens for these receptors are not known. Using its own MiXCR run on the PCR reads, TCRdb lists one record per CDR3 protein. The sample includes some 7,400 distinct CDR3 sequences, 37% of them seen just once. Material: CD4+ T cells from blood, cultured in vitro. The receptors shown here come from a human donor in good health. Each CDR3 is given with its conserved first and last residue. The order of the fields is D gene, clone size, J gene, V gene, CDR3 DNA, CDR3 protein. The D gene is left open where the match is weak. Size tells how often a clone was seen (once, few, many) or the class of an expanded clone, and some rows leave it out.

d_gene: -
abundance: -
j_gene: TRBJ1-1
v_gene: TRBV27
CDR3nt: TGTGCCAGCAGTTTAGTCGACAGGAACACTGAAGCTTTCTTT
CDR3aa: CASSLVDRNTEAFF

d_gene: TRBD2
abundance: few
j_gene: TRBJ2-7
v_gene: TRBV7-2
CDR3nt: TGTGCCAGCAGCTTAGTAGTTCGTGCTAGCGGGTTAGTCCGTAACGAGCAGTACTTC
CDR3aa: CASSLVVRASGLVRNEQYF

d_gene: TRBD2
abundance: -
j_gene: TRBJ2-5
v_gene: TRBV7-2
CDR3nt: TGTGCCAGCAGCCCGTCTAGCGGACCTTACGAGACCCAGTACTTC
CDR3aa: CASSPSSGPYETQYF

d_gene: -
abundance: -
j_gene: TRBJ2-1
v_gene: TRBV19
CDR3nt: TGTGCCAGTAGTATGACGGCCTCCCCCAATGAGCAGTTCTTC
CDR3aa: CASSMTASPNEQFF

d_gene: -
abundance: once
j_gene: TRBJ2-7
v_gene: TRBV30
CDR3nt: TGTGCCCTGAAGCAGGGTTACGAGCAGTACTTC
CDR3aa: CALKQGYEQYF

d_gene: TRBD1
abundance: -
j_gene: TRBJ1-5
v_gene: TRBV6-5
CDR3nt: TGTGCCAGCAGTTCTGTGACAGGGGGCATTTATAGCAATCAGCCCCAGCATTTT
CDR3aa: CASSSVTGGIYSNQPQHF

d_gene: TRBD2
abundance: -
j_gene: TRBJ2-3
v_gene: TRBV20-1
CDR3nt: TGCAGTGCTATCCGGACTAGCGGGCTAACAGATGCGCAGTATTTT
CDR3aa: CSAIRTSGLTDAQYF

d_gene: TRBD1
abundance: few
j_gene: TRBJ1-2
v_gene: TRBV19
CDR3nt: TGTGCCAGTGGAGGACAGGGTCGAGGCTACACCTTC
CDR3aa: CASGGQGRGYTF

d_gene: -
abundance: -
j_gene: TRBJ2-3
v_gene: TRBV20-1
CDR3nt: TGCAGTGCTAGGAACTGGGGGGGCACAGATACGCAGTATTTT
CDR3aa: CSARNWGGTDTQYF

d_gene: -
abundance: -
j_gene: TRBJ2-3
v_gene: TRBV6-2/TRBV6-3
CDR3nt: TGTGCCAGCAGTTACTCGGTTTTTAGCACAGATACGCAGTATTTT
CDR3aa: CASSYSVFSTDTQYF

d_gene: TRBD1
abundance: few
j_gene: TRBJ1-5
v_gene: TRBV6-1
CDR3nt: TGTGCCAGCAGTCCCAGGGGGCAACTCAATCAGCCCCAGCATTTT
CDR3aa: CASSPRGQLNQPQHF

d_gene: -
abundance: -
j_gene: TRBJ2-7
v_gene: TRBV4-1
CDR3nt: TGCGCCAGCAGCCCAGGTCTCACTTCGGCCTACGAGCAGTACTTC
CDR3aa: CASSPGLTSAYEQYF

d_gene: TRBD1
abundance: -
j_gene: TRBJ1-3
v_gene: TRBV28
CDR3nt: TGTGCCAGCAGTCCCGGGACAGTTGGAAACACCATATATTTT
CDR3aa: CASSPGTVGNTIYF

d_gene: -
abundance: -
j_gene: TRBJ1-2
v_gene: TRBV19
CDR3nt: TGTGCCAGTAGTGAGGACAGTCCCTATGGCTACACCTTC
CDR3aa: CASSEDSPYGYTF

d_gene: TRBD1
abundance: -
j_gene: TRBJ2-7
v_gene: TRBV7-2
CDR3nt: TGTGCCAGCAGCTTAGGGACAGGGGTTGGGCAGTACTTC
CDR3aa: CASSLGTGVGQYF

d_gene: TRBD2
abundance: once
j_gene: TRBJ2-3
v_gene: TRBV2
CDR3nt: TGTGCCACCAAGAGGGGTCCTAGCGGGGGGTCCGAGAGCACAGATACGCAGTATTTT
CDR3aa: CATKRGPSGGSESTDTQYF

d_gene: -
abundance: few
j_gene: TRBJ1-2
v_gene: TRBV6-2/TRBV6-3
CDR3nt: TGTGCCAGCTTGAGGGCGGGGGGCCATGGCTACACCTTC
CDR3aa: CASLRAGGHGYTF

d_gene: -
abundance: few
j_gene: TRBJ1-1
v_gene: TRBV7-8
CDR3nt: TGTGCCAGCAGCTTATCAAACAGGGCGGCAGCTTTCTTT
CDR3aa: CASSLSNRAAAFF

d_gene: TRBD2
abundance: -
j_gene: TRBJ2-5
v_gene: TRBV12-3/TRBV12-4
CDR3nt: TGTGCCAGCACCCAGAGACTAGCGGGTCCCCAAGAGACCCAGTACTTC
CDR3aa: CASTQRLAGPQETQYF

d_gene: -
abundance: few
j_gene: TRBJ2-7
v_gene: TRBV7-9
CDR3nt: TGTGCCAGCAGCTTAGATCTTACCTACGAGCAGTACTTC
CDR3aa: CASSLDLTYEQYF

d_gene: TRBD2
abundance: few
j_gene: TRBJ2-2
v_gene: TRBV7-2
CDR3nt: TGTGCCAGCAGCTGGGGACTAGCGGGGGGGCCCGGCACCGGGGAGCTGTTTTTT
CDR3aa: CASSWGLAGGPGTGELFF